The 2 T cell receptor beta chains reported below all come from one sample, sequenced in a study of CD8 T cells in Susac syndrome (dated by TCRdb to about 2019). The method behind the library was the immunoSEQ multiplex PCR assay. RNA was extracted with the RNeasy kit and about 0.5 to 1 ug was reverse transcribed using random hexamers. Through fastp at Q25 and MiXCR, TCRdb rebuilt clones from the public reads, retaining in-frame beta chains. Each entry is one CDR3 protein sequence, shown with its most common DNA and genes. The sample includes about 71,000 distinct CDR3 sequences, with 93% observed a single time. Over 0.12% of the sample belongs to the ten largest clones. Sequencing was performed on CD4+ T cells from PBMCs. The receptors stem from a human donor with Susac syndrome.

This clonotype appeared a single time. This chain links TRBV19 with TRBJ2-2, with D possibly being TRBD1 or TRBD2 (6 bases each). Germline lookup yields CDR1 LNHDA and CDR2 SQIVND (reference sequence). The CDR3 runs to 14 residues. Trimming shortened V by 2 bases and J by 7 bases, and 11 bases separated the two germline ends. This chain's CDR3 is CASSIRGRGGELFF. The CDR3, as DNA: TGTGCCAGTAGTATACGGGGGCGCGGCGGGGAGCTGTTTTTT.

The chain is built from TRBV10-2 and TRBJ2-7; TRBD1 matches at 8 bases. V shed 4 bases, J shed 2 bases, and the junction held 7 bases outside the gene matches. The CDR3 has 15 amino acids. Looked up from germline, CDR1 is WSHSY and CDR2 is SAAADI. Here the CDR3 DNA reads TGCGCCAGCAGTGCCTCCGGGACAGGCACCTACGAGCAGTACTTC. Translated, it gives CASSASGTGTYEQYF.